A single sample is the source of the 32 T cell receptor beta chains below, sequenced in a study of T cells after yellow fever vaccination (dated by TCRdb to about 2019). The treatment or condition label for this specimen denotes: live attenuated yellow fever vaccine strain. The library was prepared using 5' RACE. For sequencing, an Illumina HiSeq 2500 was employed. TCRdb reworked the public reads: Q25 trimming with fastp, MiXCR clone assembly, productive beta chains retained. Entries are consolidated by CDR3 protein sequence, retaining the most common genes and DNA. Here the sample has hundreds of thousands of distinct CDR3 sequences; 21% occur a single time. Roughly a sixth of the sample is in the top ten clones. The sample consisted of PBMCs, taken about 20 days after the first yellow fever vaccination. The origin of the receptors is a young man who received the YFV17D yellow fever vaccine.

This clonotype has more than one count but fewer than ten. This rearrangement joins TRBV6-2 or TRBV6-3 to TRBJ2-2, with a weak D call TRBD1 (6 bases). Germline V gene data show CDR1 as MNHEY and CDR2 as SVGEGT. Between the trimmed V and J ends, which lost 4 bases and 3 bases, there was a span of 12 bases. This CDR3 is 15 amino acids long. CDR3 in DNA: TGTGCCAGCAGTTCCTCAGGGGCCGACACCGGGGAGCTGTTTTTT. Amino acid sequence: CASSSSGADTGELFF.

In this sample, this clonotype turned up a few times. V is TRBV4-3 and J is TRBJ1-1; no definite D call. The CDR3 extends over 13 amino acids. V lost 2 bases and J lost 0, with 4 bases in between. Germline V gene lookup returns CDR1 LGHNA and CDR2 YSLEER. CDR3 sequence: CASSQNMNTEAFF. CDR3 bases: TGCGCCAGCAGCCAAAACATGAACACTGAAGCTTTCTTT.

This clonotype appeared a single time. The genes are TRBV7-6 and TRBJ2-3; tentative D call: TRBD2 (5 bases). The CDR3 is made up of 18 amino acids. With 5 bases removed from V and 0 bases from J, the gap between germline ends came to 21 bases. Germline V lookup: CDR1 SGHVS, CDR2 FNYEAQ. The CDR3, as DNA: TGTGCCAGCAGCCGGACTCCGAGAGTGACCTCTAGCACAGATACGCAGTATTTT. Its protein product is CASSRTPRVTSSTDTQYF.

The chain carries TRBV9 and TRBJ2-7; 9 positions match TRBD2. The CDR3 has 14 amino acids. With V trimmed by 5 bases and J by 7 bases, 10 bases remained unmatched. Germline CDR1 is SGDLS and CDR2 is YYNGEE. The chain's CDR3 is CASSSGGALGEQYF. The CDR3 nucleotides are TGTGCCAGCAGTAGCGGGGGTGCTTTAGGGGAGCAGTACTTC. The whole variable domain, filled in from reference TRBV9 and TRBJ2-7, reads DSGVTQTPKHLITATGQRVTLRCSPRSGDLSVYWYQQSLDQGLQFLIQYYNGEERAKGNILERFSAQQFPDLHSELNLSSLELGDSALYFCASSSGGALGEQYFGPGTRLTVT.

The V and J genes are TRBV6-5 and TRBJ1-4, with D possibly matching TRBD1 (6 bases). This CDR3 contains 18 residues. Germline CDR1 is MNHEY and CDR2 is SVGAGI. V lost 2 bases, J lost 3 bases, and 19 bases lay in between. For the CDR3, the DNA is TGTGCCAGCAGTTACAGCAGGGGTTGGGGACGACCTAATGAAAAACTGTTTTTT. Protein: CASSYSRGWGRPNEKLFF.

This chain joins TRBV15 and TRBJ1-4, with D perhaps matching TRBD1 (5 bases). Germline CDR1 LNHNV, CDR2 YYDKDF (reference sequence). This CDR3 is 15 amino acids long. V lost 4 bases and J lost 6, with 15 bases in between. The CDR3 nucleotides read TGTGCCACCAGCACACGACAGCCCCGGGATGAAAAACTGTTTTTT. Translation gives CATSTRQPRDEKLFF.

This chain uses TRBV6-1 with TRBJ2-1, with a weak D call TRBD2 (6 bases). V lost 4 bases and J lost 6, with 16 bases in between. Germline V gene data show CDR1 as MNHNS and CDR2 as SASEGT. This CDR3 region has 15 residues. CDR3 bases: TGTGCCAGCAGTGCCCACCGGGGACTTCTCAATGAGCAGTTCTTC. Protein: CASSAHRGLLNEQFF.

This clonotype was detected only a few times. This chain uses TRBV20-1 with TRBJ2-7; 10 bases agree with TRBD2. Germline V lookup: CDR1 DFQATT, CDR2 SNEGSKA (reference sequence). Trimming took 5 bases from V and 7 from J; bases not matched to a gene: 14. CDR3 length: 15 amino acids. CDR3 bases: TGCAGTGCTTCCGGTCGGGTAGCGGGGGGACGTGAGCAGTACGTC. Translation gives CSASGRVAGGREQYV.

This clonotype came up a few times. This chain joins TRBV11-1 and TRBJ2-2; 8 bases match TRBD1. Germline V CDR1 and CDR2: SGHAT, FQDESV (reference sequence). The CDR3 totals 20 residues. After removal of 5 bases from V and 3 bases from J, the junction contained 20 bases not matched to a gene. CDR3 sequence: CASSTSRRDRYPSHTGELFF. CDR3 DNA sequence: TGTGCCAGCAGCACATCACGAAGGGACAGGTATCCCAGTCACACCGGGGAGCTGTTTTTT.

The table lists this clonotype with a few counts. The J gene is TRBJ1-1, the V gene TRBV4-2, with D uncertain. V lost 1 base and J lost 9, with 15 bases in between. CDR1 is LGHNA and CDR2 is YNFKEQ in the germline V gene. The CDR3 runs 14 residues. The CDR3 loop is CASSQVGGGQKAFF. The CDR3 DNA follows: TGTGCCAGCAGCCAAGTTGGAGGTGGGCAAAAAGCTTTCTTT.

V gene TRBV5-1 combines with J gene TRBJ2-2; 10 bases are a match to TRBD2. This CDR3 is built from 17 residues. V lost 0 bases and J lost 2; bases outside the gene matches: 4. CDR1 is SGHRS, CDR2 YFSETQ, per germline. The CDR3: CASSLELAGANTGELFF. The CDR3 bases are TGCGCCAGCAGCTTGGAGCTAGCGGGGGCCAACACCGGGGAGCTGTTTTTT.

This clonotype was seen only a few times. The chain couples TRBV20-1 to TRBJ1-1; possible D gene TRBD1, 5 bases. V lost 4 bases and J lost 1, with 7 bases in between. Germline V lookup: CDR1 DFQATT, CDR2 SNEGSKA (reference sequence). The CDR3 covers 12 residues. CDR3 in DNA: TGCAGTGCTAAGCAGGGGAACACTGAAGCTTTCTTT. Its translation: CSAKQGNTEAFF.

The chain has TRBV5-6 and TRBJ1-2, with 7 bases fitting TRBD1. Germline V gene data show CDR1 as SGHDT and CDR2 as YYEEEE. The V segment lost 4 bases and the J segment 4 bases; nucleotides outside the gene matches: 10. This CDR3 has 15 amino acids. The CDR3 reads CASSPQGGFGYGYTF. For the CDR3, the DNA is TGTGCCAGCAGCCCTCAGGGGGGGTTCGGCTATGGCTACACCTTC.

This clonotype was counted only a few times. The rearrangement joins TRBV20-1 to TRBJ2-1; D is uncertain. The CDR3 spans 12 residues. V lost 1 base to trimming and J lost 8 bases, with 9 bases between them. Germline V gene sequence: CDR1 DFQATT, CDR2 SNEGSKA (reference sequence). The CDR3 sequence is CSARANWDEQFF. Written as DNA, the CDR3 is TGCAGTGCTAGAGCGAATTGGGATGAGCAGTTCTTC.

This clonotype was observed a few times. This chain uses TRBV4-1 with TRBJ2-7; TRBD1 matches 7 bases. Germline V gene lookup returns CDR1 MGHRA and CDR2 YSYEKL. The CDR3 sequence is 17 residues long. The trim removed 0 bases at V and 1 base at J, leaving 9 bases unmatched. The CDR3 reads CASSQDFGTELSYEQYV. The DNA for the CDR3 is TGCGCCAGCAGCCAAGATTTCGGGACAGAACTTTCCTACGAGCAGTACGTC.

In this sample, this clonotype turned up a few times. V is TRBV27 and J is TRBJ2-2; the D gene could be TRBD1 or TRBD2 (5 bases each). Germline CDR1 and CDR2: MNHEY and SMNVEV (reference sequence). The CDR3 spans 15 residues. Trimming took 8 bases from V and 4 from J, leaving 17 bases between them. CDR3 coding DNA: TGTGCCAGCCGCGAAGTCGGGACCCTCACCGGGGAGCTGTTTTTT. Its protein is CASREVGTLTGELFF.

The chain has TRBV20-1 and TRBJ2-1, with 10 positions matching TRBD1. Germline V gene sequence: CDR1 DFQATT, CDR2 SNEGSKA (reference sequence). V trimming: 2 bases; J trimming: 7 bases; junction bases outside the gene matches: 8. CDR3 length equals 15 residues. CDR3 protein: CSARNRDRGLNEQFF. CDR3 bases: TGCAGTGCTAGAAACCGGGACAGGGGTTTGAATGAGCAGTTCTTC.

This clonotype was detected a few times. This chain connects TRBV7-6 to TRBJ1-3, with D possibly TRBD1 on 6 matching bases. This CDR3 region has 16 residues. Germline V lookup: CDR1 SGHVS, CDR2 FNYEAQ. V was trimmed by 1 base and J by 4 bases, leaving 14 bases between them. The CDR3 DNA sequence: TGTGCCAGCAGCTTAGTGTACAGGGTTAAGGGAAACACCATATATTTT. It yields the protein CASSLVYRVKGNTIYF.

This clonotype was detected a few times. The chain combines TRBV6-2 or TRBV6-3 with TRBJ2-2; the D gene is possibly TRBD1 (6 bases). Germline V gene lookup returns CDR1 MNHEY and CDR2 SVGEGT. V was shortened by 2 bases and J by 6 bases, with 10 bases between the two germline ends. The CDR3 covers 14 residues. CDR3 coding DNA: TGTGCCAGCAGTTACACAGGGTTGGCCGGGGAGCTGTTTTTT. Protein: CASSYTGLAGELFF.

This clonotype was observed a handful of times. V gene TRBV7-2 combines with J gene TRBJ1-1, with no clear D. This CDR3 comprises 14 residues. CDR1 and CDR2 from the germline V gene are SGHTA and FQGNSA. V gave up 5 bases and J gave up 7 bases, with 17 bases separating them. The CDR3 protein is CASSTSGSFNEAFF. In nucleotides, the CDR3 is TGTGCCAGCAGCACATCCGGGTCTTTCAATGAAGCTTTCTTT.

The sample holds many counts of this clonotype. V and J are TRBV5-1 and TRBJ1-3; the D is unclear. The CDR3 is 15 residues long. Trimming stripped 4 bases from V and 0 bases from J, with 11 bases between. In germline, CDR1 is SGHRS, CDR2 YFSETQ. In DNA, the CDR3 is TGCGCCAGCAGCACCGGAGGAAACTCTGGAAACACCATATATTTT. Translating gives CASSTGGNSGNTIYF.

The rearrangement uses TRBV7-2 and TRBJ2-7, with D tentatively TRBD2 (5 bases). Germline V CDR1 and CDR2: SGHTA, FQGNSA. The CDR3 spans 14 residues. The ends were cut back, 1 base at V and 6 bases at J, with 13 bases in the middle. The CDR3 bases are TGTGCCAGCAGCTTAGGCCCGGGGTCGCGCGAGCAGTACGTC. It is translated as CASSLGPGSREQYV.

This clonotype was counted only a few times. The rearrangement joins TRBV20-1 to TRBJ2-3, with a weak D call TRBD2 (6 bases). Germline CDR1 DFQATT, CDR2 SNEGSKA (reference sequence). The ends were cut back, 5 bases at V and 5 bases at J, with 17 bases in the middle. This CDR3 is 14 amino acids long. CDR3 protein: CSAGTGTLGDTQYF. CDR3 DNA: TGCAGTGCTGGAACCGGGACTCTTGGAGATACGCAGTATTTT.

This clonotype has a handful of counts. The chain couples TRBV11-2 to TRBJ2-2; D may be TRBD2 (6 bases). The V end lost 2 bases, the J end lost 8 bases, and 12 bases lay between the germline ends. CDR1 and CDR2 (germline): SGHAT, FQNNGV. The CDR3 is 14 amino acids. CDR3 amino acids: CASSLSGGEGELFF. CDR3 in DNA: TGTGCCAGCAGCTTATCCGGGGGTGAGGGGGAGCTGTTTTTT.

This clonotype was recorded a few times. The chain has TRBV10-3 and TRBJ1-6, with D perhaps matching TRBD1 (5 bases). The ends were cut back, 6 bases at V and 7 bases at J, with 16 bases in the middle. The CDR3 runs to 15 residues. Germline loops: CDR1 ENHRY, CDR2 SYGVKD. The CDR3 DNA is TGTGCCATCAGACCGGGACCTTCCCCGAATTCACCCCTCCACTTT. It yields the protein CAIRPGPSPNSPLHF.

This clonotype was detected many times. The gene calls are TRBV27 and TRBJ2-7, with TRBD1 as a possible D gene (5 bases). V lost 2 bases and J 3 bases, leaving 14 bases between the germline ends. The CDR3 is made up of 15 amino acids. Germline loops: CDR1 MNHEY, CDR2 SMNVEV (reference sequence). CDR3 sequence: CASSLGPTGYYEQYF. The CDR3 DNA is TGTGCCAGCAGTTTAGGACCCACAGGCTACTACGAGCAGTACTTC.

The gene calls are TRBV20-1 and TRBJ1-4; D call uncertain. V lost 1 base and J 0 bases, leaving 6 bases between the germline ends. This CDR3 is 14 amino acids long. The germline gives CDR1 DFQATT, CDR2 SNEGSKA (reference sequence). CDR3 region: CSARVTPTNEKLFF. For the CDR3, the DNA is TGCAGTGCTAGAGTCACACCAACTAATGAAAAACTGTTTTTT.

The genes are TRBV4-1 and TRBJ2-2; no clear D. The CDR3 covers 16 residues. Looked up from germline, CDR1 is MGHRA and CDR2 is YSYEKL. Trimming removed 3 bases at V and 10 bases at J, with 21 bases between. The DNA of the CDR3 is TGCGCCAGCAGCCAGCCTCGAGAGCGTGCCTCGAAGGAGCTGTTTTTT. Residues: CASSQPRERASKELFF.

CDR3 coding DNA: TGTGCCAGCAGCTTAGTGGGGGGCGATACCACGCAGTATTTT. This encodes CASSLVGGDTTQYF. The rearrangement joins TRBV7-9 to TRBJ2-3; D may be TRBD1 or TRBD2 (6 bases each). The germline V and J ends were trimmed by 1 base and 9 bases, with 14 bases remaining between them. The CDR3 is 14 residues long. The germline V gene has CDR1 SEHNR and CDR2 FQNEAQ (reference sequence).

The rearrangement links TRBV6-6 to TRBJ1-6; D gene uncertain. This CDR3 spans 13 amino acids. Per the germline V gene, CDR1 is MNHNY and CDR2 is SVGAGI (reference sequence). V shed 11 bases and J shed 10 bases, with 18 bases lying between them. The CDR3 region is CAVRGLEGSPLHF. The CDR3 bases are TGTGCCGTTAGAGGGCTCGAAGGCTCACCCCTCCACTTT.

The rearrangement uses TRBV4-3 and TRBJ2-5, with D tentatively TRBD1 or TRBD2 (5 bases each). Germline values: CDR1 LGHNA, CDR2 YSLEER. CDR3 length: 14 residues. The germline V and J ends were trimmed by 0 bases and 6 bases, with 11 bases remaining between them. The DNA of the CDR3 is TGCGCCAGCAGCCAAGACAAAGAGGGGAAGACCCAGTACTTC. Residues: CASSQDKEGKTQYF.

At least ten counts were recorded for this clonotype. This sequence joins TRBV5-1 and TRBJ2-5; maybe TRBD2 (5 bases). The CDR3 is 13 residues long. Germline CDR1 SGHRS, CDR2 YFSETQ. V lost 4 bases and J lost 5, with 12 bases in between. CDR3 sequence (DNA): TGCGCCAGCAGCCCCCCAGGAGGCGAGACCCAGTACTTC. Translated: CASSPPGGETQYF.